This passage covers 4 T cell receptor beta chains from one sample sequenced in a study of blood T cells in healthy people across ages. It was with a sample-barcoded 5' primer and a J-beta primer mix that a second PCR of roughly 6 to 11 cycles was run. TCRdb reanalysed the 5' RACE reads using MiXCR and keeps one entry per CDR3 protein. The sample has about 560,000 distinct CDR3 sequences, around a quarter seen once. This same sample was also part of a study on T cells of mothers and their children.

The sample taken for sequencing was blood. The receptors here all came from a boy between 2 and 15 years old in good health.

This CDR3 is CASSPSGSLDEQFF. The CDR3 bases are TGTGCCAGCAGCCCCTCCGGGTCTCTTGATGAGCAGTTCTTC. This rearrangement joins TRBV9 to TRBJ2-1; D is ambiguous. The V end lost 4 bases, the J end lost 8 bases, and 16 bases lay between the germline ends. Germline values: CDR1 SGDLS, CDR2 YYNGEE. The CDR3 length is 14 residues.

In its sample, this clonotype was seen a few times. The rearrangement uses TRBV7-2 and TRBJ1-2; D remains unclear. The CDR3 runs to 14 residues. With 5 bases removed from V and 6 bases from J, the gap between germline ends came to 16 bases. Germline V gene lookup returns CDR1 SGHTA and CDR2 FQGNSA. CDR3 DNA: TGTGCCAGCAGCCCTATGGGTCCAGGCAATGGCTACACCTTC. Amino acids: CASSPMGPGNGYTF.

This clonotype was seen more than once but under ten times. The CDR3: CASSFGGLATEAFF. The CDR3, as DNA: TGTGCCAGCAGTTTCGGGGGTTTGGCGACTGAAGCTTTCTTT. The J gene is TRBJ1-1, the V gene TRBV12-3 or TRBV12-4; D might be TRBD1 (5 bases). The length of the CDR3 is 14 residues. V lost 3 bases to trimming and J lost 5 bases, with 13 bases between them.

This clonotype has more than one count but fewer than ten. This chain's CDR3 is CASSFRGTRTF. The DNA for the CDR3 is TGTGCCAGCAGTTTTCGGGGAACTAGGACCTTC. V and J are TRBV12-3 or TRBV12-4 and TRBJ1-2; D gene ambiguous. Trimming stripped 3 bases from V and 14 bases from J, with 13 bases between. This CDR3 contains 11 residues.